The next 5 T cell receptor beta chains were all read from a single sample in a study of cytomegalovirus exposure and HLA in healthy donors. Both 60 Vbeta primers and 13 Jbeta primers went into the PCR. Profiled with immunoSEQ multiplex PCR; TCRdb holds only in-frame clones, not every one. This table holds about 110,000 clones, roughly 80% found once. The sample was PBMCs. The origin of the receptors is a man aged 40-50 years in good health and CMV-seronegative.

In this sample, this clone turned up a few times. V is TRBV27 and J is TRBJ1-2, with D hard to call. The germline gives CDR1 MNHEY, CDR2 SMNVEV (reference sequence). Deletions cut 7 bases from V and 8 bases from J, with 14 bases between. The CDR3 length is 12 residues. DNA of the CDR3: TGTGCCAGCAAAACCCCTACCGGGGGCTACACCTTC. Its protein is CASKTPTGGYTF.

This clone was seen a handful of times. The chain links TRBV5-1 to TRBJ1-1; perhaps TRBD1 as D (5 bases). The CDR3 runs 14 residues. Trimming cost V 0 bases and J 1 base, with 7 bases left between them. CDR1 is SGHRS, CDR2 YFSETQ, per germline. The CDR3 region has the DNA TGCGCCAGCAGCTTGGAGGGGCAGAACACTGAAGCTTTCTTT. Its protein product is CASSLEGQNTEAFF. The whole variable domain, remainder taken from reference TRBV5-1 and TRBJ1-1, is KAGVTQTPRYLIKTRGQQVTLSCSPISGHRSVSWYQQTPGQGLQFLFEYFSETQRNKGNFPGRFSGRQFSNSRSEMNVSTLELGDSALYLCASSLEGQNTEAFFGQGTRLTVV.

J is TRBJ1-1 and V is TRBV7-9, with a weak D call TRBD1 (6 bases). Deletions cut 0 bases from V and 7 bases from J, with 12 bases between. In germline, CDR1 is SEHNR, CDR2 FQNEAQ (reference sequence). CDR3 length: 14 amino acids. CDR3 DNA sequence: TGTGCCAGCAGCTTAGCGGACAGACCCCTTGAAGCTTTCTTT. It specifies CASSLADRPLEAFF.

The chain couples TRBV4-1 to TRBJ1-6, with 7 bases aligning to TRBD1. The CDR3 runs 13 residues. From germline, CDR1 is MGHRA and CDR2 YSYEKL. Trimming took 9 bases from V and 6 from J; bases not matched to a gene: 5. In DNA, the CDR3 is TGCGCCAGTCAGGGACAGTCTAATTCACCCCTCCACTTT. It encodes CASQGQSNSPLHF.

This sequence joins TRBV4-2 and TRBJ1-1, with 8 nucleotides matching TRBD1. This CDR3 has 14 residues. With V trimmed by 2 bases and J by 1 base, 0 bases remained unmatched. CDR1 and CDR2 (germline): LGHNA, YNFKEQ. As DNA, the CDR3 is TGTGCCAGCAGCCAAACAGGGGGGAACACTGAAGCTTTCTTT. Protein product: CASSQTGGNTEAFF.